The clone carrying this TCR beta chain appeared a single time. What it recognizes is unknown. Assay: immunoSEQ multiplex PCR; the TCRdb copy retains only in-frame clones and omits some. The sample lists 50,000 to 70,000 clones, 75% to 90% seen once, with roughly 19% in the top ten. The data are from a study of T cell responses to AZD1222 COVID-19 vaccine. Findings of the study overall: Sampling captured repertoires only after the peak T cell response. There were mostly white British donors and more females than males, and clonal diversity was possibly underestimated.

The specimen was peripheral blood, collected on day 0 of MenACWY control vaccination. The source of this sequence is an adult in good health.

CDR3 DNA: TGTGCCAGTAGTATTTTCTTAGGGAGTGGCTACGAGCAGTACTTC. Residues: CASSIFLGSGYEQYF. The J gene is TRBJ2-7, the V gene TRBV19; perhaps TRBD2 as D (5 bases). The germline V gene encodes CDR1 LNHDA and CDR2 SQIVND (reference sequence). The CDR3 has 15 residues. The V and J ends lost 3 bases and 3 bases respectively, with 15 bases between them.